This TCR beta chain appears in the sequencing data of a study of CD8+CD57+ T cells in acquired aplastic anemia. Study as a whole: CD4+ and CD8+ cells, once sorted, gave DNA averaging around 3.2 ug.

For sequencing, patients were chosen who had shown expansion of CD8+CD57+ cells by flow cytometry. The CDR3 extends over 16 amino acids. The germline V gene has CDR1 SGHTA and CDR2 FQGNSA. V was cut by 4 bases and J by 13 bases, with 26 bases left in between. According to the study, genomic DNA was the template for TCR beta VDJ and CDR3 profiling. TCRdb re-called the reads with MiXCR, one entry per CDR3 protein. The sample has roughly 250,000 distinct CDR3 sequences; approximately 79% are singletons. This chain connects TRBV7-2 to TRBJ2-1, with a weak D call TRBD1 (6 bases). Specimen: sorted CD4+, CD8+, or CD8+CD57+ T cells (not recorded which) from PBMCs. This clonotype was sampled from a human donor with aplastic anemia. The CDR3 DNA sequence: TGTGCCAGCAGCTGGCAACAGGGCTCAAACTATGGCTACCAGTTCTTC. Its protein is CASSWQQGSNYGYQFF.